This T cell receptor beta chain emerged from a study of neoadjuvant nivolumab and ipilimumab in lung cancer. TCRdb keeps only in-frame clones here, not all; method: immunoSEQ multiplex PCR. Here the sample spans about 38,000 clones, 75% to 90% being singletons. V lost 5 bases and J lost 3, with 17 bases in between. The CDR3 totals 15 residues. Germline V gene data show CDR1 as LNHDA and CDR2 as SQIVND (reference sequence). This sequence was found in an adult with non-small cell lung cancer. The sample in question was peripheral blood, obtained before neoadjuvant nivolumab, alone or with ipilimumab. The rearrangement links TRBV19 to TRBJ2-7; tentative D call: TRBD1 (6 bases). CDR3 loop: CASSVVHRESYEQYF. CDR3 DNA: TGTGCCAGTAGTGTCGTTCACAGGGAAAGCTACGAGCAGTACTTC.